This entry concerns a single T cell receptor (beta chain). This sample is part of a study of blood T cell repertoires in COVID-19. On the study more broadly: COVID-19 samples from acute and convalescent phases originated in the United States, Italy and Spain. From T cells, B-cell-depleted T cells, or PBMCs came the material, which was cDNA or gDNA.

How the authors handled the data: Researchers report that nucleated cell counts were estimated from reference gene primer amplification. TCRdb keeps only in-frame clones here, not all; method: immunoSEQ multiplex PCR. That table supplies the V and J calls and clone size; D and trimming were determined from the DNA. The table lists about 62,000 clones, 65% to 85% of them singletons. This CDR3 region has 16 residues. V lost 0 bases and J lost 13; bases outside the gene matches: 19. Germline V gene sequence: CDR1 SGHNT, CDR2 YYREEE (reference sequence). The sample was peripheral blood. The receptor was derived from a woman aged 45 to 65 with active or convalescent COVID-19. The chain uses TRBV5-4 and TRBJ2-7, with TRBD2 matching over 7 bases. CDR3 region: CASSLDRGERGEVLYF. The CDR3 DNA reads TGTGCCAGCAGCTTGGATCGGGGGGAGAGGGGAGAGGTTCTTTACTTC.